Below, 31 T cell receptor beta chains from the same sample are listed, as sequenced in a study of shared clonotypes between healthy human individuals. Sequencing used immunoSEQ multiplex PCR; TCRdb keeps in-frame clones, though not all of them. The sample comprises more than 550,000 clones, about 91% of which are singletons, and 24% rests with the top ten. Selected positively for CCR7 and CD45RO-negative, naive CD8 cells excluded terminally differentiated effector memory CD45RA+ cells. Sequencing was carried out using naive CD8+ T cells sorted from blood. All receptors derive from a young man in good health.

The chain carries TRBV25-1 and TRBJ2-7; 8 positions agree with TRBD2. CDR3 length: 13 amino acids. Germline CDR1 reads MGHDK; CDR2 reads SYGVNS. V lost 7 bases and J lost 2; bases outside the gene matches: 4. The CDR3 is CASKGTRAYEQYF. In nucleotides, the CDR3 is TGTGCCAGCAAGGGGACTAGAGCCTACGAGCAGTACTTC.

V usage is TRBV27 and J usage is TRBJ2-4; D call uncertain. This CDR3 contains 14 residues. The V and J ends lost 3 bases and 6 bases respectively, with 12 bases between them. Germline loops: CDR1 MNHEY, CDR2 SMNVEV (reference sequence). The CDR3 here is CASSFGSSVNIQYF. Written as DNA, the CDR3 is TGTGCCAGCAGTTTCGGTAGCTCGGTAAACATTCAGTACTTC.

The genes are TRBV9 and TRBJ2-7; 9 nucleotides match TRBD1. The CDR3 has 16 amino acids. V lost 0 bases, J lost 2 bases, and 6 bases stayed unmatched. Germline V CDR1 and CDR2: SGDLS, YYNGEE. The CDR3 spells CASSVDTGGPTYEQYF. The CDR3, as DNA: TGTGCCAGCAGCGTAGATACAGGGGGCCCGACCTACGAGCAGTACTTC.

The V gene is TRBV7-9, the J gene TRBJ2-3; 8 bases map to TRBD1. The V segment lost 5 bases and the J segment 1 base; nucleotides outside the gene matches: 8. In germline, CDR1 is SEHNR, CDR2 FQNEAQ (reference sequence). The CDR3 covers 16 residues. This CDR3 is CASSTRTGTGTDTQYF. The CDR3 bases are TGTGCCAGCAGCACCCGGACAGGGACTGGCACAGATACGCAGTATTTT.

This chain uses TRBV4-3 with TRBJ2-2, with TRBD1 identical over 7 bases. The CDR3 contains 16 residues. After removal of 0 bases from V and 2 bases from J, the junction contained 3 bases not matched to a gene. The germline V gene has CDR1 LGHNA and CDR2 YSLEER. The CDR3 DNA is TGCGCCAGCAGCCAAGATGGGACAGAAAACACCGGGGAGCTGTTTTTT. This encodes CASSQDGTENTGELFF.

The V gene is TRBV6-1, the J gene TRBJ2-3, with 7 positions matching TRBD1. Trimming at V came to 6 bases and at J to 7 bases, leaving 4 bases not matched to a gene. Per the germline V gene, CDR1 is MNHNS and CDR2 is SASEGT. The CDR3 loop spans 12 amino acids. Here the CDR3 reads CASRGTAHTQYF. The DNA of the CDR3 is TGTGCCAGCAGAGGGACAGCTCATACGCAGTATTTT.

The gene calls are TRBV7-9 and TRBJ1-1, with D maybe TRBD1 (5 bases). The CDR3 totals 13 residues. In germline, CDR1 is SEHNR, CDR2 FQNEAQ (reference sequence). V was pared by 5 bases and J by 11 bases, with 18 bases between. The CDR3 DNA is TGTGCCAGCAGCCACCGGGACGTCCATGAGGCTTTCTTT. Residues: CASSHRDVHEAFF. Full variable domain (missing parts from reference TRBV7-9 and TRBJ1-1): DTGVSQNPRHKITKRGQNVTFRCDPISEHNRLYWYRQTLGQGPEFLTYFQNEAQLEKSRLLSDRFSAERPKGSFSTLEIQRTEQGDSAMYLCASSHRDVHEAFFGQGTRLTVV.

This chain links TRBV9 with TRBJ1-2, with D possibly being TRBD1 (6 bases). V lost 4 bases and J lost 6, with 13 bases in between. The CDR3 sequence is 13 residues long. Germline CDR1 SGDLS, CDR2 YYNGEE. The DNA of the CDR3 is TGTGCCAGCAGCCCTTTCGGGGGGCATGGCTACACCTTC. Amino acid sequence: CASSPFGGHGYTF.

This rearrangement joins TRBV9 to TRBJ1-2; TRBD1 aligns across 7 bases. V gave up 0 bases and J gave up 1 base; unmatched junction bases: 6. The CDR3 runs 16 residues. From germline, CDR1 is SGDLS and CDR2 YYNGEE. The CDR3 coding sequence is TGTGCCAGCAGCGTAGAAAGGGACAGTTATAACTATGGCTACACCTTC. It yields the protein CASSVERDSYNYGYTF.

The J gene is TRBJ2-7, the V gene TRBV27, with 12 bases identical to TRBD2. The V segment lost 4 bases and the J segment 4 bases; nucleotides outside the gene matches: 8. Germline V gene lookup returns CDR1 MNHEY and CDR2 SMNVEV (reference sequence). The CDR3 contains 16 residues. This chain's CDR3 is CASSSIGTSGPYEQYF. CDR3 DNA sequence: TGTGCCAGCAGTTCTATCGGGACTAGCGGGCCTTACGAGCAGTACTTC.

CDR3 nucleotides: TGCAGCGTTGAAGATCACAACAGTATTTCCTACGAGCAGTACTTC. Translating it yields CSVEDHNSISYEQYF. The rearrangement joins TRBV29-1 to TRBJ2-7; no firm D call. This CDR3 is 15 amino acids long. Trimming took off 0 bases at V and 1 base at J, with 13 bases between the two ends. Germline lookup yields CDR1 SQVTM and CDR2 ANQGSEA.

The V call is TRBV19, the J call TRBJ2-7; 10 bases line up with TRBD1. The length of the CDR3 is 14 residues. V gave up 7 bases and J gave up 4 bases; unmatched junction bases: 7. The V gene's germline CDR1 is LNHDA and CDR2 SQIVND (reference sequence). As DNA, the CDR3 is TGTGCCAGTAAGCAGACAGGGGGCGCGTACGAGCAGTACTTC. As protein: CASKQTGGAYEQYF.

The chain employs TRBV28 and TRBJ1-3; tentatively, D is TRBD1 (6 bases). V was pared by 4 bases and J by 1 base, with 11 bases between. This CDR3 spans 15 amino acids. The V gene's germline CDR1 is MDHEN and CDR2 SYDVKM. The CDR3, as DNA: TGTGCCAGCAGTTACTTCGGGACATCTGGAAACACCATATATTTT. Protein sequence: CASSYFGTSGNTIYF.

CDR3 amino acids: CAASRDTQVDTQYF. The DNA for the CDR3 is TGTGCCGCATCCCGGGACACCCAGGTAGATACGCAGTATTTT. The chain is built from TRBV10-3 and TRBJ2-3; a weak D match, TRBD1 (6 bases). Germline CDR1 is ENHRY and CDR2 is SYGVKD. V was shortened by 11 bases and J by 5 bases, with 20 bases between the two germline ends. The CDR3 contains 14 residues.

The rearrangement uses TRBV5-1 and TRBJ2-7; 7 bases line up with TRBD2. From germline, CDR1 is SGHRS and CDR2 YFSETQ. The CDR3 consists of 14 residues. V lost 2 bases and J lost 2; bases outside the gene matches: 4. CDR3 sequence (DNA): TGCGCCAGCAGCTTCGGGACTACCACCTACGAGCAGTACTTC. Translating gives CASSFGTTTYEQYF.

The CDR3 nucleotides are TGTGCCAGCAGTTTATTGGGCGGGACAAGTGAGCAGTTCTTC. As protein: CASSLLGGTSEQFF. The rearrangement uses TRBV27 and TRBJ2-1; the D call may be TRBD1 or TRBD2 (6 bases each). The germline CDR1 and CDR2 sequences are MNHEY and SMNVEV (reference sequence). V was clipped by 1 base and J by 9 bases, with 13 bases between them. There are 14 residues in the CDR3.

Written as DNA, the CDR3 is TGTGCCAGCAGCCCAACTAGCGCCCTCCCGTTCTCTGGGGCCAACGTCCTGACTTTC. Amino acid sequence: CASSPTSALPFSGANVLTF. The chain links TRBV9 to TRBJ2-6, with 7 bases lining up with TRBD2. The CDR3 has 19 amino acids. Per the germline V gene, CDR1 is SGDLS and CDR2 is YYNGEE. Trimming removed 4 bases from V and 0 bases from J; junction bases left unmatched: 13. Full variable domain (rest looked up from reference TRBV9 and TRBJ2-6): DSGVTQTPKHLITATGQRVTLRCSPRSGDLSVYWYQQSLDQGLQFLIQYYNGEERAKGNILERFSAQQFPDLHSELNLSSLELGDSALYFCASSPTSALPFSGANVLTFGAGSRLTVL.

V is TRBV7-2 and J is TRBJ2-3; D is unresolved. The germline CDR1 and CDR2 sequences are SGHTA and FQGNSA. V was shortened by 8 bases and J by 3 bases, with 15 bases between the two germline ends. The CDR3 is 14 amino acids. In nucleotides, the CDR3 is TGTGCCAGCCGTCCTGCTCCCGAAACAGATACGCAGTATTTT. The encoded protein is CASRPAPETDTQYF. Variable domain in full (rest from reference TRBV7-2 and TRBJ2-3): GAGVSQSPSNKVTEKGKDVELRCDPISGHTALYWYRQSLGQGLEFLIYFQGNSAPDKSGLPSDRFSAERTGGSVSTLTIQRTQQEDSAVYLCASRPAPETDTQYFGPGTRLTVL.

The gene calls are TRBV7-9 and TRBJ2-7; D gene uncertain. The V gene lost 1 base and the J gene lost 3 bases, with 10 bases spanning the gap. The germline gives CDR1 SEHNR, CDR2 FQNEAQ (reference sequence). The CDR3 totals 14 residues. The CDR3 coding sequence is TGTGCCAGCAGCTTAGACAGTTTGGTCTACGAGCAGTACTTC. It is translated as CASSLDSLVYEQYF.

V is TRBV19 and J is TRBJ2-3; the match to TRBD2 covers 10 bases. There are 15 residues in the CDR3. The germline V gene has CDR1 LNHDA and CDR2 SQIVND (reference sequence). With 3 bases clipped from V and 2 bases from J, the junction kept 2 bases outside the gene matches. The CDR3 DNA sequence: TGTGCCAGTAGTATGGGACTAGCGCCCACAGATACGCAGTATTTT. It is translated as CASSMGLAPTDTQYF.

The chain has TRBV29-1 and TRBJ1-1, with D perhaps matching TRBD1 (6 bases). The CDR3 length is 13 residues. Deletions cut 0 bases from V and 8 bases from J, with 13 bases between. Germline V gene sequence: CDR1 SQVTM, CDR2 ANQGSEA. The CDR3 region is CSVEDRGKEEAFF. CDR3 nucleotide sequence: TGCAGCGTTGAAGACAGGGGAAAGGAGGAAGCTTTCTTT.

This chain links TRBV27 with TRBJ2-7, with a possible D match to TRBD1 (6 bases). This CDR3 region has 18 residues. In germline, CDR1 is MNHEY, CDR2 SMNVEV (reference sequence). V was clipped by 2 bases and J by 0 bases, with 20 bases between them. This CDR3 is CASSLQFSTGFSSYEQYF. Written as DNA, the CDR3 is TGTGCCAGCAGTTTACAATTCTCAACAGGGTTTAGCTCCTACGAGCAGTACTTC.

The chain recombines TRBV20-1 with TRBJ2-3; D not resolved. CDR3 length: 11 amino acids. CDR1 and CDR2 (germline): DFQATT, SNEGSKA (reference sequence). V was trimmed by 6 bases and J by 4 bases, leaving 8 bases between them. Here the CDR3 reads CSAQVPDTQYF. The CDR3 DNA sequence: TGCAGTGCCCAGGTACCAGATACGCAGTATTTT.

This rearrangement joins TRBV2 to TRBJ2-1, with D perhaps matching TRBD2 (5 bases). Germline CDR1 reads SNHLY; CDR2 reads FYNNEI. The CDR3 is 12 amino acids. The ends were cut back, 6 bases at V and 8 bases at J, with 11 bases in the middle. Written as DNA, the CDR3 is TGTGCCAGCAGCGCCCAGGAGGATGAGCAGTTCTTC. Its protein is CASSAQEDEQFF.

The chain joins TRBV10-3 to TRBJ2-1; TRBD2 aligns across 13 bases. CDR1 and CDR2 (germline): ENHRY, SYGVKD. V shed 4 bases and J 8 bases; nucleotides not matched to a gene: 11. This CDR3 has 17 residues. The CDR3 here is CAISGTSGRASLDEQFF. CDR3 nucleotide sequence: TGTGCCATCAGTGGCACTAGCGGGAGGGCCTCGTTGGATGAGCAGTTCTTC.

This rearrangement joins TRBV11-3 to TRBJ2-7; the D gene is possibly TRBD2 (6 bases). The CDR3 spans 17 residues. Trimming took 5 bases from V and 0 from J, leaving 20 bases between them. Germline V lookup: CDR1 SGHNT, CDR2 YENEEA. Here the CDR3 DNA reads TGTGCCAGCAGCGCCCCTAATGCGGGAAGGAGCTCCTACGAGCAGTACTTC. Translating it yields CASSAPNAGRSSYEQYF.

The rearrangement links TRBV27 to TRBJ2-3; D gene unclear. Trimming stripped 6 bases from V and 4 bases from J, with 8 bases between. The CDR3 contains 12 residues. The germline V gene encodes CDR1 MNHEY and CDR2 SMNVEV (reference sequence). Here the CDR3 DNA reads TGTGCCAGCAGCCGGGTGTCAGATACGCAGTATTTT. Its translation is CASSRVSDTQYF.

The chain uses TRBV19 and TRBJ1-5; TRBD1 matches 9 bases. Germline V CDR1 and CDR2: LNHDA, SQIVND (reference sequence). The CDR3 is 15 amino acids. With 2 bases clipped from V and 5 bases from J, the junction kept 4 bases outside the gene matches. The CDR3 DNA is TGTGCCAGTAGTATAATTTGGGACAGGGATCAGCCCCAGCATTTT. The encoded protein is CASSIIWDRDQPQHF.

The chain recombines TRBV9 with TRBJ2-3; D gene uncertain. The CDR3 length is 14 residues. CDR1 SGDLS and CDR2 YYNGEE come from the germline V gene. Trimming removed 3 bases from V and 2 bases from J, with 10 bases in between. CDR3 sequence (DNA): TGTGCCAGCAGCGAGGAAGGGATCACAGATACGCAGTATTTT. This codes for CASSEEGITDTQYF.

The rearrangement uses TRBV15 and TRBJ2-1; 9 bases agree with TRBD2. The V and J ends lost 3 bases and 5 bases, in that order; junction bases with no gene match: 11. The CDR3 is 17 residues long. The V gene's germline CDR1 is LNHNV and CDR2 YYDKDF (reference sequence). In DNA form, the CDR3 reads TGTGCCACCAGCAGGGAAAGAGCGGGAGGAAGGGACAATGAGCAGTTCTTC. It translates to CATSRERAGGRDNEQFF.

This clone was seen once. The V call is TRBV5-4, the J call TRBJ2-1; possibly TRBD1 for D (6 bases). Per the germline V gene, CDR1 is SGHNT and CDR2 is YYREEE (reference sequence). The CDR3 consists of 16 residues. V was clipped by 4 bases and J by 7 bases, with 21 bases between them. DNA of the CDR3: TGTGCCAGCAGCGGGACACTCACCCTCCAGGGAAATGAGCAGTTCTTC. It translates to CASSGTLTLQGNEQFF.